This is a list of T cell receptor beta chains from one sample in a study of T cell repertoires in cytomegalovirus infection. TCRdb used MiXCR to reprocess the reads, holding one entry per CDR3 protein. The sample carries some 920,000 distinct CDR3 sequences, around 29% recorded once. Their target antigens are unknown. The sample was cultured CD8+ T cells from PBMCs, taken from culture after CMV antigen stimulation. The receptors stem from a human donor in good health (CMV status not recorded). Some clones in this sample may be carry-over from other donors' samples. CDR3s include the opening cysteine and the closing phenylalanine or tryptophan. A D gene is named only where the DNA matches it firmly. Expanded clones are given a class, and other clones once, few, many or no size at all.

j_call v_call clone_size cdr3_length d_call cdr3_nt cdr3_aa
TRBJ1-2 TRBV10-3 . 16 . TGTGCCATCAGCGCAGAGCAGGGAATTAGTCCCGATGGCTACACCTTC CAISAEQGISPDGYTF
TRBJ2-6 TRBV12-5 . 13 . TGTGCTAGTGAGGGCTCTGGGGCCAACGTCCCGACTTTC CASEGSGANVPTF
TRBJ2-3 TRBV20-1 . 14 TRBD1 TGCAGTACCTACCGGGACAGAGCCACAGATACGCAGTATTTT CSTYRDRATDTQYF
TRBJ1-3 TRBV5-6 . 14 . TGTGCCAGCACCCCTCTGGGTCAGGGAAACACCATATATTTT CASTPLGQGNTIYF
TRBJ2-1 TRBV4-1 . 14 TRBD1 TGCGCCAGCAGCACCGGGACAGGGCTGTATGAGCAGTTCTTC CASSTGTGLYEQFF
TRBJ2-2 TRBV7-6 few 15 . TGTGCCAGCAGGGAGGTATCCCCGGGGTACGGGGAGCTGTTTTTT CASREVSPGYGELFF
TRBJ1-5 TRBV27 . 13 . TGTGCCAGCAGTTTATCTTTCGATCAGCCCCAGCATTTT CASSLSFDQPQHF
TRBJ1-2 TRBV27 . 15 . TGTGCCAGCAGTCCTTTAAGGGGCACAAACTATGGCTACACCTTC CASSPLRGTNYGYTF
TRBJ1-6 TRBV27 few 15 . TGTGCCAGCAGCAGGTACAGGGAGGACTTTTCACCCCTCCACTTT CASSRYREDFSPLHF
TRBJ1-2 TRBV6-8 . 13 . TGTGCCAGCATCGGTGCGGGCTTGGGTGGCTACACCTTC CASIGAGLGGYTF
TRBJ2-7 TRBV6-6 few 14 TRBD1 TGTGCCAGCATTTCGGACAGGGGACCCTACGAGCAGTACTTC CASISDRGPYEQYF
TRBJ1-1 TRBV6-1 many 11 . TGTGCCAGTACTAAGAACACTGAAGCTTTCTTT CASTKNTEAFF
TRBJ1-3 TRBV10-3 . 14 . TGTGCCATCAGGGGGGGAACCATTGGAAACACCATATATTTT CAIRGGTIGNTIYF
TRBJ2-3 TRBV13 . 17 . TGTGCCAGCAGTTTACAGGGTCATGAGTTAGGCACAGATACGCAGTATTTT CASSLQGHELGTDTQYF
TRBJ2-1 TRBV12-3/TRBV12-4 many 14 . TGTGCCAGCAGTCTAGAGATGTCCTACAATGAGCAGTTCTTC CASSLEMSYNEQFF
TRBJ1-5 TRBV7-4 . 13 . TGTACCAGCAGCCTCGGGGGCAATCAGCCCCAGCATTTT CTSSLGGNQPQHF
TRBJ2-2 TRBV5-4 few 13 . TGTGCCAGCATCTTGCCGAACACCGGGGAGCTGTTTTTT CASILPNTGELFF
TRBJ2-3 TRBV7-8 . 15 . TGTGCCAGCAGCTTAGTTGTAATTCAAGAGGGTACGCAGTATTTT CASSLVVIQEGTQYF
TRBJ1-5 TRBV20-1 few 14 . TGCAGTGCTAGAGTGGGGGCGCGGGGTCAGCCCCAGCATTTT CSARVGARGQPQHF
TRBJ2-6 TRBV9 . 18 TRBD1 TGTGCCAGCAGCGACGGGACAGGGGAATTCTCTGGGGCCAACGTCCTGACTTTC CASSDGTGEFSGANVLTF
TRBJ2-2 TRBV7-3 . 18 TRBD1 TGTGCCAGCAGCTCCAGACGGATGGACAGGGGGACTCCCGGGGAGCTGTTTTTT CASSSRRMDRGTPGELFF
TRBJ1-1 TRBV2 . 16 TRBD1 TGTGCCAGCAGTGAAAGGGGAGCAGGGGGCTTAACTGAAGCTTTCTTT CASSERGAGGLTEAFF
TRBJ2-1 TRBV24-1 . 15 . TGTGCCACCTGTGATCCGGGCCGACCCTACAATGAGCAGTTCTTC CATCDPGRPYNEQFF
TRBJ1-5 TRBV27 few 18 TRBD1 TGTGCCAGCAGTTCCCGAAGCCCACAGGGGTGGGTCAATCAGCCCCAGCATTTT CASSSRSPQGWVNQPQHF